The 27 T cell receptor beta chains below all came from one sample that was sequenced in a study of blood T cell repertoires in COVID-19 (dated by TCRdb to about 2020). Library creation used the immunoSEQ multiplex PCR assay. TCRdb obtained this table from immuneACCESS and retained in-frame rearrangements with V and J assigned. These tables miss some clones; where compared with another copy, unresolved V genes account for less than half of the shortfall, and the remainder is unexplained. For this sample the table gives 140,000 or so clones, of which over 75% were detected only once. 1.5% to 2% of the sample goes to the ten largest clones. What was sequenced was peripheral blood. All receptors come from an older man with acute or convalescent COVID-19.

The rearrangement joins TRBV7-2 to TRBJ2-7; possible D gene TRBD2, 6 bases. The germline V and J ends were trimmed by 0 bases and 2 bases, with 14 bases remaining between them. Per the germline V gene, CDR1 is SGHTA and CDR2 is FQGNSA. The CDR3 has 16 residues. DNA of the CDR3: TGTGCCAGCAGCTTAGCCTCGGCAGGGACTGCCTACGAGCAGTACTTC. Its protein product is CASSLASAGTAYEQYF. Using reference TRBV7-2 and TRBJ2-7 for the parts outside the CDR3, the full variable domain is GAGVSQSPSNKVTEKGKDVELRCDPISGHTALYWYRQSLGQGLEFLIYFQGNSAPDKSGLPSDRFSAERTGGSVSTLTIQRTQQEDSAVYLCASSLASAGTAYEQYFGPGTRLTVT.

This clone was counted once. V is TRBV5-1 and J is TRBJ2-1; 10 bases match TRBD1. Germline V gene lookup returns CDR1 SGHRS and CDR2 YFSETQ. Trimming removed 0 bases from V and 4 bases from J; junction bases left unmatched: 1. The CDR3 length is 15 residues. The CDR3: CASSLGQGAYNEQFF. CDR3 coding DNA: TGCGCCAGCAGCTTGGGACAGGGGGCTTACAATGAGCAGTTCTTC.

This clone was recorded a few times. The chain links TRBV6-6 to TRBJ1-5; D gene ambiguous. The CDR3 runs 14 residues. Germline lookup yields CDR1 MNHNY and CDR2 SVGAGI (reference sequence). The V end was cut by 2 bases, the J end by 5 bases, with 10 bases between. The CDR3 protein is CASSYGQAYQPQHF. DNA of the CDR3: TGTGCCAGCAGTTACGGCCAGGCCTATCAGCCCCAGCATTTT.

This chain joins TRBV7-2 and TRBJ2-2; maybe TRBD1 (6 bases). The CDR3 loop spans 15 amino acids. Germline CDR1 reads SGHTA; CDR2 reads FQGNSA. V lost 3 bases to trimming and J lost 3 bases, with 11 bases between them. Here the CDR3 reads CASSLIGGDTGELFF. The CDR3 DNA reads as TGTGCCAGCAGCTTGATAGGGGGAGACACCGGGGAGCTGTTTTTT.

The V call is TRBV27, the J call TRBJ1-4, with TRBD1 matching over 9 bases. Germline lookup yields CDR1 MNHEY and CDR2 SMNVEV (reference sequence). The length of the CDR3 is 15 residues. Germline trimming cut 5 bases from V and 5 bases from J; bases unmatched to any gene: 6. CDR3 nucleotide sequence: TGTGCCAGCAGTCCCCGGGACAGGGAAAATGAAAAACTGTTTTTT. Protein product: CASSPRDRENEKLFF.

This clone occurred once. This chain uses TRBV29-1 with TRBJ2-1; 11 nucleotides line up with TRBD2. V dropped 6 bases and J dropped 2; count of bases not matched to a gene: 9. This CDR3 is 16 amino acids long. Germline values: CDR1 SQVTM, CDR2 ANQGSEA. The CDR3 nucleotides are TGCAGCGTGGATTTAACTAGCGGGAGAGCCTACAATGAGCAGTTCTTC. This sequence encodes CSVDLTSGRAYNEQFF.

The rearrangement links TRBV7-2 to TRBJ1-2, with 7 bases matching TRBD1. After removal of 1 base from V and 4 bases from J, the junction contained 3 bases not matched to a gene. This CDR3 region has 14 residues. Germline-derived CDR1 and CDR2 are SGHTA and FQGNSA. DNA of the CDR3: TGTGCCAGCAGCTTAGGACAGGGCCCCTATGGCTACACCTTC. Protein product: CASSLGQGPYGYTF.

This chain links TRBV5-4 with TRBJ1-1, with D tentatively TRBD1 (5 bases). The CDR3 runs 14 residues. From germline, CDR1 is SGHNT and CDR2 YYREEE (reference sequence). V lost 4 bases, J lost 7 bases, and 17 bases lay in between. The CDR3, as DNA: TGTGCCAGCAGCCCGAGGGACCCGGGGGGTGAAGCTTTCTTT. This translates into CASSPRDPGGEAFF.

This chain connects TRBV7-2 to TRBJ2-3; 13 positions agree with TRBD2. The J segment lost 0 bases and the V segment lost 5 bases, leaving 2 bases of the junction unmatched. The germline gives CDR1 SGHTA, CDR2 FQGNSA. The length of the CDR3 is 16 residues. The CDR3 sequence is CASSMGLAGSTDTQYF. The CDR3 nucleotides are TGTGCCAGCAGCATGGGACTAGCGGGAAGCACAGATACGCAGTATTTT.

This sequence joins TRBV7-3 and TRBJ1-6; TRBD1 might be the D (5 bases). CDR1 is SGHTA and CDR2 is FQGTGA in the germline V gene. V was pared by 5 bases and J by 10 bases, with 18 bases between. This CDR3 spans 15 amino acids. This CDR3 reads CASSHPIRGRSPLHF. The CDR3 region has the DNA TGTGCCAGCAGCCACCCGATTAGGGGTCGATCACCCCTCCACTTT.

The chain couples TRBV5-5 to TRBJ1-1; possible D gene TRBD1, 6 bases. This CDR3 contains 15 residues. CDR1 SGHKS and CDR2 YYEKEE come from the germline V gene (reference sequence). V lost 4 bases and J 0 bases, leaving 13 bases between the germline ends. Here the CDR3 reads CASSQFTGMNTEAFF. CDR3 nucleotides: TGTGCCAGCAGCCAGTTTACAGGGATGAACACTGAAGCTTTCTTT.

The chain has TRBV28 and TRBJ2-7; D perhaps matches TRBD2 (6 bases). CDR1 is MDHEN, CDR2 SYDVKM, per germline. The CDR3 length is 15 residues. Trimming took 2 bases from V and 2 from J, leaving 13 bases between them. For the CDR3, the DNA is TGTGCCAGCAGTTTAGAGCGGGCAACAGCCTACGAGCAGTACTTC. Its translation is CASSLERATAYEQYF.

The chain joins TRBV12-3 or TRBV12-4 to TRBJ2-7; maybe TRBD2 (6 bases). This CDR3 is built from 12 residues. V was shortened by 4 bases and J by 3 bases, with 7 bases between the two germline ends. The CDR3 is CASSSGVYEQYF. DNA for the CDR3: TGTGCCAGCAGTTCGGGGGTCTACGAGCAGTACTTC.

CDR3 DNA sequence: TGTGCCTGGAGTAGACAGGCCTCGCGGACCGGGGAGCTGTTTTTT. Translated, it gives CAWSRQASRTGELFF. The genes are TRBV30 and TRBJ2-2, with D possibly being TRBD1 (6 bases). Per the germline V gene, CDR1 is GTSNPN and CDR2 is SVGIG (reference sequence). The CDR3 runs to 15 residues. Between the trimmed V and J ends, which lost 2 bases and 5 bases, there was a span of 15 bases.

The chain joins TRBV14 to TRBJ2-3; 11 positions match TRBD2. The CDR3 totals 18 residues. V shed 3 bases and J 4 bases; nucleotides not matched to a gene: 12. In germline, CDR1 is SGHDN, CDR2 FVKESK. The CDR3 DNA reads as TGTGCCAGCAGCCACCCCCACCCGGGACTAGCGGTCGCAGATACGCAGTATTTT. Translating it yields CASSHPHPGLAVADTQYF.

J is TRBJ1-1 and V is TRBV6-5, with a tentative D call TRBD1 (6 bases). The CDR3 has 15 residues. Between the trimmed V and J ends, which lost 4 bases and 5 bases, there was a span of 17 bases. Germline-derived CDR1 and CDR2 are MNHEY and SVGAGI. CDR3 nucleotides: TGTGCCAGCAGTTGGTCACAGGGATCTGTTACTGAAGCTTTCTTT. The encoded protein is CASSWSQGSVTEAFF.

This clone has only one observation. V gene TRBV10-1 combines with J gene TRBJ1-1; TRBD1 might be the D (5 bases). The CDR3 contains 14 residues. Between the trimmed V and J ends, which lost 0 bases and 4 bases, there was a span of 9 bases. The germline V gene encodes CDR1 WNHNN and CDR2 SYGVQD (reference sequence). This CDR3 reads CASSESFGGTEAFF. CDR3 DNA: TGCGCCAGCAGTGAGTCGTTCGGGGGCACTGAAGCTTTCTTT.

The chain links TRBV24-1 to TRBJ1-6, with TRBD1 as a possible D gene (5 bases). V dropped 4 bases and J dropped 7 bases, with 13 bases sitting between them. Germline V gene lookup returns CDR1 KGHDR and CDR2 SFDVKD. The CDR3 runs 15 residues. The CDR3 DNA follows: TGTGCCACCAGTGACGGGGGGAAGGGGAATTCACCCCTCCACTTT. Protein product: CATSDGGKGNSPLHF.

The chain uses TRBV6-6 and TRBJ1-3; perhaps TRBD1 as D (5 bases). CDR1 is MNHNY and CDR2 is SVGAGI in the germline V gene (reference sequence). Trimming took 7 bases from V and 0 from J, leaving 13 bases between them. The CDR3 consists of 15 residues. The CDR3 sequence: CASIPGGSSGNTIYF. CDR3 nucleotides: TGTGCCAGCATTCCTGGGGGGAGCTCTGGAAACACCATATATTTT.

V gene TRBV20-1 combines with J gene TRBJ2-3; possibly TRBD1 for D (5 bases). Germline values: CDR1 DFQATT, CDR2 SNEGSKA (reference sequence). CDR3 length equals 11 residues. V was clipped by 7 bases and J by 6 bases, with 11 bases between them. In nucleotides, the CDR3 is TGCAGTGTCCGAAAGGGGGATACGCAGTATTTT. Protein sequence: CSVRKGDTQYF.

The gene calls are TRBV29-1 and TRBJ1-1; D is undetermined. Germline V CDR1 and CDR2: SQVTM, ANQGSEA. This CDR3 comprises 14 residues. Trimming shortened V by 7 bases and J by 1 base, and 16 bases separated the two germline ends. The CDR3 DNA reads TGCAGCGCCCGGGTTCGGAAAAGGAACACTGAAGCTTTCTTT. It encodes CSARVRKRNTEAFF.

The rearrangement links TRBV27 to TRBJ2-2; 9 bases line up with TRBD2. J was trimmed by 5 bases and V by 4 bases; bases with no gene match: 17. Germline CDR1 reads MNHEY; CDR2 reads SMNVEV (reference sequence). CDR3 length: 19 residues. The CDR3 sequence is CASSSPPRGLAGKTGELFF. The DNA for the CDR3 is TGTGCCAGCAGTTCGCCGCCTCGCGGGCTAGCGGGAAAAACCGGGGAGCTGTTTTTT.

The V and J genes are TRBV12-2 and TRBJ2-7; the listed D gene, TRBD2, was not tested against the DNA. TRBV12-2 is a pseudogene locus. This CDR3 has 13 amino acids. Here the CDR3 DNA reads TGTGCAAGTCGCGCGCAGAAGGGGGGGATACAGTACTTC. Amino acids: CASRAQKGGIQYF.

The gene calls are TRBV7-9 and TRBJ1-1; weak D call: TRBD1 (6 bases). CDR3 length equals 13 residues. CDR1 is SEHNR, CDR2 FQNEAQ, per germline (reference sequence). V dropped 5 bases and J dropped 1 base, with 8 bases sitting between them. DNA of the CDR3: TGTGCCAGCAGCCCCAGGGGGAACACTGAAGCTTTCTTT. Protein product: CASSPRGNTEAFF.

This clone has only one observation. The DNA of the CDR3 is TGTGCCAGCAGGACCCGGGGGCAAGAGACCCAGTACTTC. This codes for CASRTRGQETQYF. This chain joins TRBV6-5 and TRBJ2-5; D may be TRBD2 (6 bases). The CDR3 runs 13 residues. Trimming shortened V by 6 bases and J by 2 bases, and 10 bases separated the two germline ends. Germline values: CDR1 MNHEY, CDR2 SVGAGI.

V usage is TRBV19 and J usage is TRBJ1-5; D is possibly TRBD1 (6 bases). V lost 5 bases, J lost 0 bases, and 17 bases lay in between. This CDR3 is 17 amino acids long. Germline V gene sequence: CDR1 LNHDA, CDR2 SQIVND (reference sequence). This CDR3 reads CASSPGTWGFSNQPQHF. CDR3 in DNA: TGTGCCAGTAGTCCGGGGACATGGGGATTTAGCAATCAGCCCCAGCATTTT. The full variable domain, with the rest looked up from reference TRBV19 and TRBJ1-5, is DGGITQSPKYLFRKEGQNVTLSCEQNLNHDAMYWYRQDPGQGLRLIYYSQIVNDFQKGDIAEGYSVSREKKESFPLTVTSAQKNPTAFYLCASSPGTWGFSNQPQHFGDGTRLSIL.

V usage is TRBV5-4 and J usage is TRBJ2-3; a weak D match, TRBD2 (5 bases). This CDR3 spans 15 amino acids. Looked up from germline, CDR1 is SGHNT and CDR2 is YYREEE (reference sequence). V was shortened by 2 bases and J by 5 bases, with 15 bases between the two germline ends. The CDR3 reads CASSFKAGGGDTQYF. As DNA, the CDR3 is TGTGCCAGCAGCTTCAAGGCCGGAGGTGGAGATACGCAGTATTTT.